Below are 20 T cell receptor beta chains sequenced from a single sample in a study of control samples from healthy donors and cancer patients. Repertoires were generated with immunoSEQ multiplex PCR, while TCRdb's copy carries only in-frame clones and drops some. This table holds 75,000 to 90,000 clones, roughly nine tenths found once. The sample comprised blood. These receptors were obtained from a young man in good health.

The rearrangement uses TRBV19 and TRBJ1-2; D unresolved. This CDR3 has 15 residues. The V gene's germline CDR1 is LNHDA and CDR2 SQIVND (reference sequence). V was pared by 0 bases and J by 8 bases, with 16 bases between. The CDR3 nucleotides are TGTGCCAGTAGTATAGACGCAGCTCCTAAAGGGGGCTACACCTTC. It translates to CASSIDAAPKGGYTF.

The chain joins TRBV30 to TRBJ2-6; TRBD1 might be the D (5 bases). Germline V CDR1 and CDR2: GTSNPN, SVGIG (reference sequence). CDR3 length equals 13 residues. V was cut by 4 bases and J by 1 base, with 5 bases left in between. The CDR3 DNA reads TGTGCCTGGACAGGGTCTGGGGCCAACGTCCTGACTTTC. This translates into CAWTGSGANVLTF.

This chain connects TRBV2 to TRBJ1-1, with TRBD1 matching over 7 bases. Trimming at V came to 6 bases and at J to 1 base, leaving 5 bases not matched to a gene. In germline, CDR1 is SNHLY, CDR2 FYNNEI. The length of the CDR3 is 14 residues. The CDR3, as DNA: TGTGCCAGCAGCCAATGGGACAGGAACACTGAAGCTTTCTTT. This gives the protein CASSQWDRNTEAFF.

The chain recombines TRBV4-2 with TRBJ2-7; 7 bases fit TRBD2. J lost 2 bases, V lost 1 base, and 2 bases had no gene match. This CDR3 spans 14 amino acids. CDR1 and CDR2 from the germline V gene are LGHNA and YNFKEQ. The CDR3 nucleotides read TGTGCCAGCAGCCAAGTGGGGGGGGCCTACGAGCAGTACGTC. The encoded protein is CASSQVGGAYEQYV.

The chain couples TRBV9 to TRBJ1-6, with a possible D match to TRBD1 (6 bases). Per the germline V gene, CDR1 is SGDLS and CDR2 is YYNGEE. Trimming left V 3 bases short and J 6 bases short, with 13 bases between. CDR3 size: 15 residues. The DNA of the CDR3 is TGTGCCAGCAGCGGCTCGGGACACGGTAATTCACCCCTCCACTTT. Translation: CASSGSGHGNSPLHF.

This chain connects TRBV6-6 to TRBJ2-3; possible D gene TRBD2, 6 bases. In germline, CDR1 is MNHNY, CDR2 SVGAGI (reference sequence). Trimming stripped 0 bases from V and 1 base from J, with 11 bases between. The CDR3 runs to 16 residues. As DNA, the CDR3 is TGTGCCAGCAGTTACTCGGCGGGGCTCGGCACAGATACGCAGTATTTT. This gives the protein CASSYSAGLGTDTQYF.

This clone was detected once. The V gene is TRBV2, the J gene TRBJ2-7; unclear D gene. Looked up from germline, CDR1 is SNHLY and CDR2 is FYNNEI. Trimming stripped 2 bases from V and 4 bases from J, with 12 bases between. The CDR3 length is 14 residues. For the CDR3, the DNA is TGTGCCAGCAGTGAAATCAGCCTCTCATACGAGCAGTACTTC. Encoded protein: CASSEISLSYEQYF.

V usage is TRBV5-1 and J usage is TRBJ2-4; possible D gene TRBD2, 6 bases. Germline V gives CDR1 SGHRS, CDR2 YFSETQ. V lost 1 base and J lost 6, with 17 bases in between. The CDR3 has 16 amino acids. CDR3 loop: CASSLPGTGVRNIQYF. The CDR3 nucleotides read TGCGCCAGCAGCTTGCCGGGCACGGGGGTAAGAAACATTCAGTACTTC.

CDR3 bases: TGTGCCAGCAGCTTCCCTCGCTGGGGCCCTAACTATGGCTACACCTTC. Its protein is CASSFPRWGPNYGYTF. The chain employs TRBV11-2 and TRBJ1-2; possible D gene TRBD1, 5 bases. The CDR3 totals 16 residues. The ends were cut back, 3 bases at V and 0 bases at J, with 14 bases in the middle. Germline lookup yields CDR1 SGHAT and CDR2 FQNNGV.

A single count supports this clone. This chain joins TRBV5-4 and TRBJ2-7; a weak D match, TRBD2 (6 bases). This CDR3 comprises 13 residues. Germline V gene lookup returns CDR1 SGHNT and CDR2 YYREEE (reference sequence). Trimming took 6 bases from V and 5 from J, leaving 15 bases between them. CDR3: CASTQFPGDEQYF. In DNA form, the CDR3 reads TGTGCCAGCACCCAGTTTCCGGGGGACGAGCAGTACTTC.

This clone was counted a single time. The chain combines TRBV18 with TRBJ1-2; 8 nucleotides agree with TRBD1. Germline assignment: CDR1 KGHSH and CDR2 LQKENI. This CDR3 is 14 amino acids long. V lost 4 bases to trimming and J lost 5 bases; unmatched junction nucleotides: 6. CDR3 DNA sequence: TGTGCCAGCTCACTGGACAGGGTCGGGTATGGCTACACCTTC. This translates into CASSLDRVGYGYTF.

The chain couples TRBV6-1 to TRBJ2-1; no clear D. The V gene lost 2 bases and the J gene lost 5 bases, with 10 bases spanning the gap. This CDR3 has 14 amino acids. The germline gives CDR1 MNHNS, CDR2 SASEGT. CDR3 sequence reads: CASSETLPNNEQFF. The CDR3 DNA is TGTGCCAGCAGTGAAACTCTCCCCAACAATGAGCAGTTCTTC.

The chain employs TRBV24-1 and TRBJ2-7; D call uncertain. V gave up 6 bases and J gave up 1 base, with 9 bases separating them. This CDR3 region has 13 residues. CDR1 is KGHDR, CDR2 SFDVKD, per germline. The CDR3 spells CATSRASSYEQYF. The CDR3 DNA reads TGTGCCACCAGTAGAGCCAGTTCCTACGAGCAGTACTTC.

The chain recombines TRBV19 with TRBJ2-1; D gene unclear. Germline-derived CDR1 and CDR2 are LNHDA and SQIVND (reference sequence). V lost 6 bases and J 4 bases, leaving 16 bases between the germline ends. The CDR3 contains 15 residues. CDR3 in amino acids: CASRDLQAPYNEQFF. DNA of the CDR3: TGTGCCAGTAGGGACCTGCAGGCTCCGTACAATGAGCAGTTCTTC.

The chain has TRBV7-8 and TRBJ1-2; D perhaps matches TRBD1 (5 bases). From germline, CDR1 is SGHVS and CDR2 FQNEAQ. Between the trimmed V and J ends, which lost 5 bases and 5 bases, there was a span of 9 bases. This CDR3 contains 12 residues. Here the CDR3 reads CASSRDPYGYTF. The CDR3 nucleotides read TGTGCCAGCAGCCGGGACCCTTATGGCTACACCTTC. The full variable domain, with the rest looked up from reference TRBV7-8 and TRBJ1-2, is GAGVSQSPRYKVAKRGQDVALRCDPISGHVSLFWYQQALGQGPEFLTYFQNEAQLDKSGLPSDRFFAERPEGSVSTLKIQRTQQEDSAVYLCASSRDPYGYTFGSGTRLTVV.

This sequence joins TRBV6-5 and TRBJ1-6, with a tentative D call TRBD1 (5 bases). The CDR3 is made up of 14 amino acids. Germline V gene data show CDR1 as MNHEY and CDR2 as SVGAGI. V was clipped by 4 bases and J by 9 bases, with 13 bases between them. The CDR3 loop is CASSSGLRSSPLHF. The DNA of the CDR3 is TGTGCCAGCAGTTCGGGACTTCGGAGTTCACCCCTCCACTTT.

The V call is TRBV30, the J call TRBJ1-6; no clear D gene. Trimming left V 3 bases short and J 6 bases short, with 9 bases between. The V gene's germline CDR1 is GTSNPN and CDR2 SVGIG (reference sequence). CDR3 length: 13 amino acids. CDR3 DNA sequence: TGTGCCTGGAGGGGATGGGGTAATTCACCCCTCCACTTT. Translating it yields CAWRGWGNSPLHF.

V and J are TRBV6-5 and TRBJ2-1, with 7 bases that match TRBD1. Germline-derived CDR1 and CDR2 are MNHEY and SVGAGI. V lost 4 bases to trimming and J lost 6 bases; unmatched junction nucleotides: 9. The CDR3 is made up of 15 amino acids. The CDR3 reads CASSSLRAGGNEQFF. The DNA for the CDR3 is TGTGCCAGCAGTTCTCTCCGGGCAGGGGGCAATGAGCAGTTCTTC.

CDR3 sequence (DNA): TGTGCCAGCAGCTTAATGACAGGGGTTAATGAAAAACTGTTTTTT. This sequence encodes CASSLMTGVNEKLFF. The chain carries TRBV7-8 and TRBJ1-4; 8 bases fit TRBD1. This CDR3 region has 15 residues. Germline V gene lookup returns CDR1 SGHVS and CDR2 FQNEAQ. J was trimmed by 4 bases and V by 2 bases; bases with no gene match: 3.

CDR3 loop: CASSYRAERAQYF. The CDR3 DNA follows: TGTGCCAGCAGTTACCGAGCGGAAAGGGCCCAGTACTTC. The chain has TRBV6-5 and TRBJ2-5, with D possibly matching TRBD2 (5 bases). Germline V CDR1 and CDR2: MNHEY, SVGAGI. The CDR3 is 13 residues long. Between the trimmed V and J ends, which lost 2 bases and 9 bases, there was a span of 13 bases.